The next 32 T cell receptor beta chains were all read from a single sample in a study of cytomegalovirus exposure and HLA in healthy donors. The study ran its PCR with 60 Vbeta and 13 Jbeta primers. Method: immunoSEQ multiplex PCR; TCRdb's copy keeps in-frame clones and lacks some. The table records around 200,000 clones, approximately 79% of them present only once. The specimen was PBMCs. The receptors stem from a man aged 35 to 55 in good health and CMV-seropositive.

This clone occurred once. The chain recombines TRBV7-9 with TRBJ1-2; 8 nucleotides match TRBD1. This CDR3 comprises 16 residues. Trimming cost V 5 bases and J 2 bases; bases outside gene matches: 10. CDR1 SEHNR and CDR2 FQNEAQ come from the germline V gene (reference sequence). CDR3 amino acids: CASSGGGGQVNYGYTF. The CDR3 bases are TGTGCCAGCAGCGGGGGTGGGGGACAGGTAAACTATGGCTACACCTTC.

The CDR3 sequence is CASSFGAMETQYF. For the CDR3, the DNA is TGTGCCAGCAGCTTTGGGGCCATGGAGACCCAGTACTTC. The V gene is TRBV11-1, the J gene TRBJ2-5; TRBD1 is a possible D gene (5 bases). Per germline, CDR1 SGHAT and CDR2 FQDESV (reference sequence). This CDR3 comprises 13 residues. Trimming stripped 3 bases from V and 5 bases from J, with 10 bases between.

The rearrangement links TRBV25-1 to TRBJ1-1; no firm D call. V lost 1 base, J lost 4 bases, and 4 bases lay in between. Germline V gene lookup returns CDR1 MGHDK and CDR2 SYGVNS. The CDR3 runs to 12 residues. The DNA of the CDR3 is TGTGCCAGCAGTGAATCCGGCACTGAAGCTTTCTTT. This encodes CASSESGTEAFF. Combining the CDR3 with reference TRBV25-1 and TRBJ1-1 gives the whole variable domain EADIYQTPRYLVIGTGKKITLECSQTMGHDKMYWYQQDPGMELHLIHYSYGVNSTEKGDLSSESTVSRIRTEHFPLTLESARPSHTSQYLCASSESGTEAFFGQGTRLTVV.

This chain connects TRBV6-5 to TRBJ1-4, with D unresolved. Germline V gene data show CDR1 as MNHEY and CDR2 as SVGAGI. Between the trimmed V and J ends, which lost 0 bases and 4 bases, there was a span of 6 bases. The CDR3 is 14 residues long. DNA for the CDR3: TGTGCCAGCAGTTACTCGTTCAGTAATGAAAAACTGTTTTTT. Residues: CASSYSFSNEKLFF.

The V call is TRBV4-3, the J call TRBJ1-2, with D possibly matching TRBD1 (6 bases). This CDR3 comprises 18 residues. V was trimmed by 0 bases and J by 8 bases, leaving 25 bases between them. CDR1 is LGHNA, CDR2 YSLEER, per germline. CDR3 sequence: CASSQDPGTPILRKGYTF. The CDR3 DNA reads as TGCGCCAGCAGCCAAGATCCCGGGACACCCATTTTAAGGAAAGGCTACACCTTC.

Worth noting for this clone: The DNA is left out, because the CDR3 cannot be placed on it with certainty; the CDR3 is given as TCRdb lists it. The chain carries TRBV21-1 and TRBJ2-7; TRBD1, the D gene given by the table, was not confirmed from the DNA. TRBV21-1 is designated a pseudogene. The CDR3 is 18 amino acids long, termini counted. CDR3 residues: CASSKVVGGGTAVHEQYF.

The chain links TRBV7-2 to TRBJ1-5; 8 nucleotides line up with TRBD1. The ends lost 3 bases at V and 0 bases at J; junction bases unmatched: 7. The CDR3 length is 17 residues. Germline V gene data show CDR1 as SGHTA and CDR2 as FQGNSA. In DNA, the CDR3 is TGTGCCAGCAGCTTGGGCGGGACAGGCTATAGCAATCAGCCCCAGCATTTT. Translated, it gives CASSLGGTGYSNQPQHF.

This clone was observed a handful of times. The gene calls are TRBV5-1 and TRBJ2-1, with 15 bases matching TRBD2. The V gene's germline CDR1 is SGHRS and CDR2 YFSETQ. Germline trimming cut 4 bases from V and 8 bases from J; bases unmatched to any gene: 4. CDR3 length: 15 residues. Here the CDR3 reads CASSAGTSGGYEQFF. CDR3 sequence (DNA): TGCGCCAGCAGCGCTGGGACTAGCGGGGGGTATGAGCAGTTCTTC.

V usage is TRBV4-2 and J usage is TRBJ1-6; no firm D call. CDR3 length: 16 residues. V lost 1 base and J lost 0, with 7 bases in between. Germline V gives CDR1 LGHNA, CDR2 YNFKEQ. The CDR3 reads CASSQGGSSYNSPLHF. For the CDR3, the DNA is TGTGCCAGCAGCCAAGGAGGGAGCTCCTATAATTCACCCCTCCACTTT.

V is TRBV5-6 and J is TRBJ2-3, with D maybe TRBD2 (7 bases). The length of the CDR3 is 15 residues. Trimming removed 1 base at V and 4 bases at J, with 13 bases between. Germline-derived CDR1 and CDR2 are SGHDT and YYEEEE. CDR3 bases: TGTGCCAGCAGCTTGTCCCGGGGGGCTGCAGATACGCAGTATTTT. Amino acid sequence: CASSLSRGAADTQYF.

The gene calls are TRBV5-4 and TRBJ2-1; D is undetermined. From germline, CDR1 is SGHNT and CDR2 YYREEE (reference sequence). The CDR3 consists of 14 residues. The V gene lost 1 base and the J gene lost 3 bases, with 8 bases spanning the gap. CDR3 sequence reads: CASSLSGVYNEQFF. CDR3 coding DNA: TGTGCCAGCAGCTTGTCAGGCGTCTACAATGAGCAGTTCTTC. The variable domain in full, with the rest retrieved from reference TRBV5-4 and TRBJ2-1, is ETGVTQSPTHLIKTRGQQVTLRCSSQSGHNTVSWYQQALGQGPQFIFQYYREEENGRGNFPPRFSGLQFPNYSSELNVNALELDDSALYLCASSLSGVYNEQFFGPGTRLTVL.

J is TRBJ2-7 and V is TRBV6-5; 13 bases fit TRBD2. Germline V CDR1 and CDR2: MNHEY, SVGAGI. V gave up 8 bases and J gave up 1 base; unmatched junction bases: 5. The CDR3 covers 15 residues. The CDR3, as DNA: TGTGCCAGCGCCCTGACTAGCGGGGGGTCCTACGAGCAGTACTTC. Its translation: CASALTSGGSYEQYF.

The chain employs TRBV4-1 and TRBJ2-3; 8 nucleotides agree with TRBD2. Germline V gene data show CDR1 as MGHRA and CDR2 as YSYEKL. The CDR3 is 15 amino acids. J gave up 4 bases and V 6 bases, and 9 bases lay outside the gene matches. The CDR3 DNA sequence: TGCGCCAGCAGTCTTCGCGGGGGGAGGGCAGATACGCAGTATTTT. Its translation is CASSLRGGRADTQYF.

The genes are TRBV4-3 and TRBJ2-7; TRBD2 matches at 7 bases. CDR1 LGHNA and CDR2 YSLEER come from the germline V gene. The V segment lost 0 bases and the J segment 0 bases; nucleotides outside the gene matches: 2. The CDR3 is 15 amino acids. The CDR3 here is CASSQDPGGSYEQYF. The CDR3 bases are TGCGCCAGCAGCCAAGATCCGGGGGGCTCCTACGAGCAGTACTTC.

The chain recombines TRBV7-8 with TRBJ2-3, with a weak D call TRBD1 (6 bases). CDR3 length: 18 residues. V lost 1 base and J 0 bases, leaving 17 bases between the germline ends. Germline-derived CDR1 and CDR2 are SGHVS and FQNEAQ. CDR3 bases: TGTGCCAGCAGCTTAGGCGTACAGGGAATTTCTAGCACAGATACGCAGTATTTT. Amino acids: CASSLGVQGISSTDTQYF.

V usage is TRBV19 and J usage is TRBJ1-5; the match to TRBD1 covers 9 bases. Germline V CDR1 and CDR2: LNHDA, SQIVND (reference sequence). V shed 5 bases and J 6 bases; nucleotides not matched to a gene: 8. The CDR3 runs 15 residues. The CDR3: CASSFLRDRVQPQHF. The CDR3 region has the DNA TGTGCCAGTAGTTTCCTCCGGGACAGGGTTCAGCCCCAGCATTTT. The whole variable domain, filled in from reference TRBV19 and TRBJ1-5, reads DGGITQSPKYLFRKEGQNVTLSCEQNLNHDAMYWYRQDPGQGLRLIYYSQIVNDFQKGDIAEGYSVSREKKESFPLTVTSAQKNPTAFYLCASSFLRDRVQPQHFGDGTRLSIL.

The V call is TRBV6-5, the J call TRBJ2-5, with 7 bases aligning to TRBD2. The CDR3 has 15 amino acids. Germline lookup yields CDR1 MNHEY and CDR2 SVGAGI. The V gene end was trimmed by 2 bases and the J gene end by 2 bases; junction bases not matched to a gene: 5. CDR3 protein: CASSYSGALQETQYF. The CDR3 DNA is TGTGCCAGCAGTTACAGCGGGGCCCTGCAAGAGACCCAGTACTTC.

In its sample, this clone was seen once. V gene TRBV21-1 combines with J gene TRBJ2-1; TRBD1 is the table's D call, not checked against the DNA. TRBV21-1 is reported as a pseudogene. The CDR3 length is 14 residues. For the CDR3, the DNA is TGTGCCAGCAGCACCACGACAGGGGGCGATGAGCAGTTCTTC. It translates to CASSTTTGGDEQFF.

The DNA for the CDR3 is TGTGCCAGCAGCCTGCGTACTCCGCCTGCGCAGTTCTTC. Its translation: CASSLRTPPAQFF. The chain uses TRBV7-8 and TRBJ2-1; D uncertain. The germline CDR1 and CDR2 sequences are SGHVS and FQNEAQ. This CDR3 is built from 13 residues. V was clipped by 5 bases and J by 12 bases, with 17 bases between them.

The chain links TRBV29-1 to TRBJ2-7, with D possibly matching TRBD2 (6 bases). Trimming left V 5 bases short and J 7 bases short, with 21 bases between. This CDR3 comprises 14 residues. Germline CDR1 SQVTM, CDR2 ANQGSEA. The CDR3 nucleotides are TGCAGCGTTAGGAGGGCCGCGGCGTCGGGTGAGCAGTACTTC. It is translated as CSVRRAAASGEQYF.

The V and J genes are TRBV30 and TRBJ1-6; 7 bases are a match to TRBD1. The CDR3 covers 16 residues. CDR1 and CDR2 (germline): GTSNPN, SVGIG (reference sequence). Unmatched junction bases numbered 8, after V lost 0 bases and J lost 6 bases. The CDR3 DNA is TGTGCCTGGAGTGTTAACAGGGGTCAGGCTAATTCACCCCTCCACTTT. Amino acids: CAWSVNRGQANSPLHF.

This chain links TRBV30 with TRBJ1-5; perhaps TRBD1 as D (5 bases). The CDR3 length is 14 residues. CDR1 GTSNPN and CDR2 SVGIG come from the germline V gene (reference sequence). V was clipped by 0 bases and J by 5 bases, with 11 bases between them. The CDR3 protein is CAWSVRGADQPQHF. The CDR3 region has the DNA TGTGCCTGGAGTGTACGTGGGGCGGATCAGCCCCAGCATTTT.

V is TRBV6-1 and J is TRBJ2-3; tentatively, D is TRBD1 (6 bases). There are 14 residues in the CDR3. Germline CDR1 MNHNS, CDR2 SASEGT. V lost 6 bases and J 2 bases, leaving 12 bases between the germline ends. CDR3 sequence: CASRGDKFTDTQYF. The CDR3 DNA reads as TGTGCCAGCAGGGGGGACAAATTCACAGATACGCAGTATTTT.

This clone turned up a few times. The junction and the germline gene differ at one end; a read error may be behind it. This rearrangement joins TRBV7-7 to TRBJ2-5; TRBD2 aligns across 9 bases. The CDR3 spans 15 residues. Germline loops: CDR1 SSHAT, CDR2 FNYEAQ (reference sequence). CDR3 coding DNA: TGTGCTAGCAGCTTTCGGACTAGCGCCGAAGAGACCCAGTACTTC. Translation: CASSFRTSAEETQYF. Full variable domain (rest looked up from reference TRBV7-7 and TRBJ2-5): GAGVSQSPRYKVTKRGQDVTLRCDPISSHATLYWYQQALGQGPEFLTYFNYEAQPDKSGLPSDRFSAERPEGSISTLTIQRTEQRDSAMYRCASSFRTSAEETQYFGPGTRLLVL.

The genes are TRBV4-3 and TRBJ2-5, with D perhaps matching TRBD2 (6 bases). From germline, CDR1 is LGHNA and CDR2 YSLEER. This CDR3 is 16 amino acids long. Trimming removed 1 base at V and 1 base at J, with 13 bases between. CDR3 residues: CASSQGSGRLQETQYF. DNA for the CDR3: TGCGCCAGCAGCCAAGGTAGCGGACGCCTCCAAGAGACCCAGTACTTC.

The chain couples TRBV21-1 to TRBJ1-5; whether TRBD1, the table's D call, matches the DNA was not checked. TRBV21-1 is a pseudogene locus. The CDR3 covers 18 residues. The CDR3 loop is CASSKVNGGDRVDQPQHF. The CDR3 DNA follows: TGTGCCAGCAGCAAAGTAAACGGCGGGGACAGGGTCGACCAGCCCCAGCATTTT.

The V call is TRBV6-6, the J call TRBJ1-3; no reliable D call. Germline CDR1 MNHNY, CDR2 SVGAGI (reference sequence). Trimming took 4 bases from V and 0 from J, leaving 4 bases between them. This CDR3 comprises 13 residues. CDR3 sequence reads: CASSFHSGNTIYF. The CDR3 nucleotides read TGTGCCAGCAGTTTTCACTCTGGAAACACCATATATTTT.

The V call is TRBV18, the J call TRBJ1-2; weak D call: TRBD1 (5 bases). CDR1 KGHSH and CDR2 LQKENI come from the germline V gene. The V end was cut by 8 bases, the J end by 4 bases, with 8 bases between. The CDR3 is 11 amino acids. CDR3 loop: CASGDFYGYTF. CDR3 DNA: TGTGCCAGCGGGGACTTCTATGGCTACACCTTC.

CDR3 DNA sequence: TGTGCCAGCAGCTTGGATATTAGCGGGGGGGCCGATACGCAGTATTTT. Encoded protein: CASSLDISGGADTQYF. This chain uses TRBV5-4 with TRBJ2-3; 11 bases map to TRBD2. Trimming cost V 0 bases and J 6 bases; bases outside gene matches: 6. The CDR3 is made up of 16 amino acids. The germline CDR1 and CDR2 sequences are SGHNT and YYREEE (reference sequence).

The rearrangement links TRBV19 to TRBJ2-7; the match to TRBD1 covers 10 bases. The CDR3 loop spans 14 amino acids. Unmatched junction bases numbered 12, after V lost 11 bases and J lost 5 bases. Germline assignment: CDR1 LNHDA and CDR2 SQIVND (reference sequence). CDR3 in DNA: TGTGCCGTCAATCAGCCGGGACAGGGGAACGAGCAGTACTTC. Protein product: CAVNQPGQGNEQYF.

This chain connects TRBV19 to TRBJ1-2; D not certain. This CDR3 has 14 amino acids. Germline V gene sequence: CDR1 LNHDA, CDR2 SQIVND (reference sequence). Trimming removed 3 bases at V and 2 bases at J, with 10 bases between. In DNA form, the CDR3 reads TGTGCCAGTAGTATTATGGGCGGGAACTATGGCTACACCTTC. The encoded protein is CASSIMGGNYGYTF.

The rearrangement uses TRBV30 and TRBJ2-7, with 9 bases matching TRBD1. The CDR3 has 15 amino acids. Germline CDR1 and CDR2: GTSNPN and SVGIG (reference sequence). The trim removed 3 bases at V and 0 bases at J, leaving 6 bases unmatched. The CDR3 is CAWSQGQGGSYEQYF. CDR3 sequence (DNA): TGTGCCTGGAGCCAGGGACAGGGTGGCTCCTACGAGCAGTACTTC.